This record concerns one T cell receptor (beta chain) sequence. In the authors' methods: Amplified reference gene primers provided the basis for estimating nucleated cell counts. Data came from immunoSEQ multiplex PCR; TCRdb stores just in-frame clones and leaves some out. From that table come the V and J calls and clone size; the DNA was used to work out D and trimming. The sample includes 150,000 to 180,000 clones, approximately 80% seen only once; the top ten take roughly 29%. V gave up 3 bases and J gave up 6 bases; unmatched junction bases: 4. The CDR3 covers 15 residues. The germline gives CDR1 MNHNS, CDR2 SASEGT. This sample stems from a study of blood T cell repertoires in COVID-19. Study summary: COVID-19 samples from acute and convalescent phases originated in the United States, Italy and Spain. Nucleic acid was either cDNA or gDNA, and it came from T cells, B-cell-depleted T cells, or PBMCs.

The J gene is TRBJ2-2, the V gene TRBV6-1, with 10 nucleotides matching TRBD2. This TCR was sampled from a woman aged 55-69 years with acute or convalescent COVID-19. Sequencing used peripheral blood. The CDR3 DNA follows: TGTGCCAGCAGTGAGCCGGGACTAGCGTCCGGGGAGCTGTTTTTT. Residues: CASSEPGLASGELFF.